This T cell receptor (beta chain) was sequenced for a study of tumor-infiltrating lymphocytes in primary liver carcinoma. The CDR3 has 15 amino acids. V was shortened by 4 bases and J by 7 bases, with 17 bases between the two germline ends. Germline V lookup: CDR1 SGHAT, CDR2 FQDESV (reference sequence). This clonotype has ten or more counts. Germline DNA was also extracted, and blood RNA derived from unsorted whole blood. Constant-region priming of around 500 ng total RNA yielded TCR beta cDNA. Nested multiplex PCR, run for three rounds with slightly modified ARM-PCR, yielded TCR beta libraries. Forward primers for TRBV1-TRBV30 and a C-beta reverse primer served the first two PCR rounds, at around 11 cycles each. Using its own MiXCR run on the multiplex PCR reads, TCRdb lists one record per CDR3 protein. The table shows more than 150,000 distinct CDR3 sequences, with 50% to 75% occurring only once.

The chain combines TRBV11-1 with TRBJ2-1, with a possible D match to TRBD2 (6 bases). The specimen sequenced was peripheral blood. The sequence derives from a man aged 40-50 years with primary liver carcinoma and hepatitis B virus infection. The CDR3, as DNA: TGTGCCAGCAGCTCCAATCTGAGAAGCGGGAATGAGCAGTTCTTC. This gives the protein CASSSNLRSGNEQFF.